The 7 T cell receptor beta chains presented below share a single source sample, sequenced in a study of blood T cell repertoires in COVID-19. Clones were read by immunoSEQ multiplex PCR, and TCRdb kept only the in-frame ones, dropping some. The sample shows approximately 200,000 clones, more than 70% of them seen only once. The sequenced sample consisted of peripheral blood. The receptors were gathered from a woman aged 55-69 years with acute or convalescent COVID-19.

J is TRBJ2-7 and V is TRBV30; 8 positions match TRBD1. Unmatched junction bases numbered 24, after V lost 4 bases and J lost 4 bases. The CDR3 totals 19 residues. Germline V gene data show CDR1 as GTSNPN and CDR2 as SVGIG (reference sequence). CDR3 in DNA: TGTGCCTGGAAAAGATCAGCCGGGACAGGAGCGACCTTCGAGTACGAGCAGTACTTC. Translating gives CAWKRSAGTGATFEYEQYF.

The chain is built from TRBV19 and TRBJ2-5, with no clear D. The CDR3 runs to 13 residues. Trimming shortened V by 3 bases and J by 5 bases, and 10 bases separated the two germline ends. CDR1 LNHDA and CDR2 SQIVND come from the germline V gene (reference sequence). The chain's CDR3 is CASSIGGLETQYF. CDR3 coding DNA: TGTGCCAGTAGTATCGGTGGTTTGGAGACCCAGTACTTC.

This clone was counted only a few times. CDR3 in DNA: TGTGCCAGCAGTTTAGGTGGAGGGGGCATCAATCAGCCCCAGCATTTT. Translating gives CASSLGGGGINQPQHF. V gene TRBV27 combines with J gene TRBJ1-5; 7 bases map to TRBD1. Germline trimming cut 2 bases from V and 3 bases from J; bases unmatched to any gene: 7. The CDR3 totals 16 residues. CDR1 is MNHEY, CDR2 SMNVEV, per germline (reference sequence).

V and J are TRBV19 and TRBJ2-3; 9 nucleotides align to TRBD2. Looked up from germline, CDR1 is LNHDA and CDR2 is SQIVND (reference sequence). The CDR3 loop spans 17 amino acids. V dropped 1 base and J dropped 4; count of bases not matched to a gene: 9. CDR3 loop: CASSIGPSGIVSDTQYF. The CDR3 nucleotides read TGTGCCAGTAGTATAGGGCCTAGCGGGATAGTATCAGATACGCAGTATTTT.

The genes are TRBV28 and TRBJ1-2; 9 positions match TRBD1. Germline values: CDR1 MDHEN, CDR2 SYDVKM. With 8 bases clipped from V and 4 bases from J, the junction kept 5 bases outside the gene matches. This CDR3 comprises 13 residues. The CDR3 DNA is TGTGCCAGCCGGGACAGGGTCCCCTATGGCTACACCTTC. This encodes CASRDRVPYGYTF.

V usage is TRBV27 and J usage is TRBJ2-5; TRBD2 matches 8 bases. CDR3 size: 11 residues. The germline gives CDR1 MNHEY, CDR2 SMNVEV (reference sequence). Trimming removed 10 bases from V and 8 bases from J; junction bases left unmatched: 6. The CDR3 loop is CAKRGPSTQYF. The CDR3 coding sequence is TGTGCCAAGCGGGGGCCCTCCACCCAGTACTTC.

This sequence joins TRBV3-1 (or the pseudogene TRBV3-2) and TRBJ1-2; D is ambiguous. Germline CDR1 and CDR2: LGHDT and YNNKEL (reference sequence). The CDR3 consists of 13 residues. Trimming pared 7 bases from V and 6 bases from J, leaving 15 bases between. CDR3 in amino acids: CASTMRGSHGYTF. Written as DNA, the CDR3 is TGTGCCAGCACTATGAGAGGTAGCCATGGCTACACCTTC.